This T cell receptor (beta chain) was identified during a study of Graves' ophthalmopathy and Graves' hyperthyroidism. As for the study in general: Untreated patients at initial diagnosis provided peripheral blood. General study findings and limits: Ophthalmopathy versus stable hyperthyroidism: 13-signature model gave around 85% sensitivity, just under 82% specificity.

The study excluded patients with other autoimmune diseases, uncontrolled infections, pregnancy or lactation. Investigators amplified TCR beta CDR3 regions from RNA transcripts. Investigators did first-round RT-PCR with HTBI primers, then second-round multiplex PCR. TCRdb re-analysed the multiplex PCR reads in MiXCR, keeping a single row per CDR3 protein. The table records approximately 150,000 distinct CDR3 sequences, 35% to 50% of them present only once. The table lists this clonotype with many counts. Its antigen is currently unknown. The CDR3 spans 14 residues. The V gene lost 4 bases and the J gene lost 5 bases, with 15 bases spanning the gap. CDR1 LGHNA and CDR2 YNFKEQ come from the germline V gene.

The sequence was collected from a young man with Graves' ophthalmopathy. The chain uses TRBV4-2 and TRBJ2-7, with D possibly TRBD1 on 6 matching bases. Sequencing input: peripheral blood. The CDR3 nucleotides are TGTGCCAGCAGCCTGGACACGAACAGGGACGAGCAGTACTTC. Translating gives CASSLDTNRDEQYF.